The source of this T cell receptor beta chain is a study of blood T cell repertoires in COVID-19. Study overall: COVID-19 samples from acute and convalescent phases originated in the United States, Italy and Spain. T cells, B-cell-depleted T cells, or PBMCs supplied cDNA or gDNA.

V gave up 6 bases and J gave up 1 base, with 15 bases separating them. The germline V gene has CDR1 SNHLY and CDR2 FYNNEI. The CDR3 sequence is 15 residues long. This clone was seen a few times. Data came from immunoSEQ multiplex PCR; TCRdb stores just in-frame clones and leaves some out. The table includes more than 55,000 clones, 70% to 90% detected once. This chain uses TRBV2 with TRBJ1-1; maybe TRBD1 (6 bases). The origin of this receptor is a woman in her 70s with acute or convalescent COVID-19. Sequenced input: peripheral blood. The CDR3 nucleotides read TGTGCCAGCAGCCCTAACAGGGAGGGGAACACTGAAGCTTTCTTT. Translated: CASSPNREGNTEAFF.